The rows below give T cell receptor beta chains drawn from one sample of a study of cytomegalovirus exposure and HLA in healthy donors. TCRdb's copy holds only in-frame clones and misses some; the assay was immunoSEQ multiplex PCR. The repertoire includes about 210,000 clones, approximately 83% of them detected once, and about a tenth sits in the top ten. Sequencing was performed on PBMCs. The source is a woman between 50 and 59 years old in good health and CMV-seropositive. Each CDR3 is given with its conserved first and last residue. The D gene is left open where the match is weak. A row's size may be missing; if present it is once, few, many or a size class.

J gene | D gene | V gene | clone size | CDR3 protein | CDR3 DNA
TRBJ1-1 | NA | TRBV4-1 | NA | CASSQEQVRNTEAFF | TGCGCCAGCAGCCAAGAACAGGTCCGGAACACTGAAGCTTTCTTT
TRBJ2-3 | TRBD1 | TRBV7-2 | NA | CASSSDRGLADTQYF | TGTGCCAGCAGCTCGGACAGGGGGCTGGCAGATACGCAGTATTTT
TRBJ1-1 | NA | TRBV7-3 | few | CASSNGQLNTEAFF | TGTGCCAGCAGCAACGGACAGCTGAACACTGAAGCTTTCTTT
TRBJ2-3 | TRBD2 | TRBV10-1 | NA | CASSESGGSGGKDTQYF | TGCGCCAGCAGTGAGTCTGGGGGTAGCGGGGGGAAAGATACGCAGTATTTT
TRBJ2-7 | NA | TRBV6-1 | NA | CASRETGDYEQYF | TGTGCCAGCAGGGAGACAGGAGACTACGAGCAGTACTTC
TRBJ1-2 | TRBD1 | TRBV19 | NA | CASSVKSRTGLGYTF | TGTGCCAGTAGTGTCAAATCCCGGACAGGCCTTGGCTACACCTTC
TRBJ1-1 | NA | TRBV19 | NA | CASSTRGRDEAFF | TGTGCCAGTAGTACCAGGGGCAGGGATGAAGCTTTCTTT
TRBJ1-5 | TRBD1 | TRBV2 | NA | CASSGGDRGLRQPQHF | TGTGCCAGCAGTGGTGGGGACAGGGGGCTACGGCAGCCCCAGCATTTT
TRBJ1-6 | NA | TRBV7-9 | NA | CATNREGTYNSPLHF | TGTGCCACCAACAGGGAAGGGACCTATAATTCACCCCTCCACTTT
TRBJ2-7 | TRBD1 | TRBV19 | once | CASSIIHRDSYEQYF | TGTGCCAGTAGTATTATCCACCGGGACAGCTACGAGCAGTACTTC
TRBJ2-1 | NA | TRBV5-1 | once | CASSPRLPVNEQFF | TGCGCCAGCAGCCCCCGGTTGCCCGTCAATGAGCAGTTCTTC
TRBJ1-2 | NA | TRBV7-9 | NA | CASSFGEYGYTF | TGTGCCAGCAGCTTCGGGGAGTATGGCTACACCTTC
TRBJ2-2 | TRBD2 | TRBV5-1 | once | CASSTGGNTGELFF | TGCGCCAGCAGCACGGGGGGGAACACCGGGGAGCTGTTTTTT
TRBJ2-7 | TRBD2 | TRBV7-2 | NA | CASSPHPSGDYEQYF | TGTGCCAGCAGCCCCCATCCTAGCGGGGACTACGAGCAGTACTTC
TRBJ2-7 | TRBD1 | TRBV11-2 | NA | CASSRHTGQLDEQYF | TGTGCCAGCAGCCGCCATACGGGACAGCTTGACGAGCAGTACTTC
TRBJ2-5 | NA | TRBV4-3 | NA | CASSQVGQGKETQYF | TGCGCCAGCAGCCAAGTAGGGCAGGGGAAAGAGACCCAGTACTTC
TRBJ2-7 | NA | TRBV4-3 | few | CASSQARGSSYEQYF | TGCGCCAGCAGCCAAGCTCGGGGAAGCTCCTACGAGCAGTACTTC
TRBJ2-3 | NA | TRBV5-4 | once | CASSPLTSSTDTQYF | TGTGCCAGCAGCCCACTTACTAGCTCCACAGATACGCAGTATTTT
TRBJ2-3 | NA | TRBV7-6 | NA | CASSPDGVGTDTQYF | TGTGCCAGCAGCCCGGACGGGGTCGGCACAGATACGCAGTATTTT
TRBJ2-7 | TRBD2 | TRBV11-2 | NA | CASSPWTSSYEQYF | TGTGCCAGCAGCCCATGGACTAGCTCCTACGAGCAGTACTTC
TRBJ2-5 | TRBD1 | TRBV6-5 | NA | CASSYSAGGGETQYF | TGTGCCAGCAGTTACTCCGCAGGGGGCGGCGAGACCCAGTACTTC
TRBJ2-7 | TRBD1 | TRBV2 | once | CASSPTGQQYF | TGTGCCAGCAGTCCGACAGGGCAGCAGTACTTC
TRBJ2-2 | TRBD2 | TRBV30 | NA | CAWSVVSGGSGELFF | TGTGCCTGGAGTGTGGTTAGCGGGGGATCCGGGGAGCTGTTTTTT
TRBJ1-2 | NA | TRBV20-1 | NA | CSAPGIYGYTF | TGCAGTGCTCCAGGGATCTATGGCTACACCTTC